This T cell receptor (beta chain) was sequenced for a study of CD8 T cells in ankylosing spondylitis (dated by TCRdb to 2016 to 2017). For context, the study as a whole: The study profiled T cell receptor beta repertoires in healthy donors and ankylosing spondylitis patients to find disease-linked TCR variants. Peripheral blood was sampled, and synovial fluid was also collected from ankylosing spondylitis patients. In total, the full study cohort was made up of over a hundred healthy donors and 20 to 25 ankylosing spondylitis patients. Findings and caveats that apply to the study as a whole: A TCR beta motif made up of about eight highly homologous amino acid variants appeared to be characteristic of blood from ankylosing spondylitis patients. A CD8+ phenotype was shown by the disease-linked clones, which were found at relatively low frequencies in peripheral blood. Some motif variants had previously been reported in the synovial fluid and blood of reactive arthritis patients, which suggests shared mechanisms of disease initiation. The disease-linked clones were reported as significantly enriched in matched synovial fluid samples from ankylosing spondylitis patients.

About this clonotype: Its antigen target is currently unknown. No quality values exist for individual bases; no much larger clone is one base distant.

The sequencer was an Illumina HiSeq 2500. TCR beta libraries were prepared by quantitative 5'-RACE with molecular barcodes. In the original analysis: A new computational method, built on a probabilistic model of VDJ rearrangement, was used to identify disease-linked TCR variants. The public reads were reprocessed in TCRdb via fastp at Q25 and MiXCR, keeping in-frame beta chains. Duplicate CDR3 protein sequences are folded into a single record with the most common DNA and genes. TCRdb, not the authors, supplied the V and J calls. The sample table lists hundreds of thousands of distinct CDR3 sequences, roughly 13% of them with a count of one. The ten top clones hold almost 7% of the sample. The CDR3 runs 15 residues from the cysteine to the phenylalanine. This entry keeps only the CDR3 DNA: 45 bases, framed from base 1. At the junction V is shortened by 6 bases and J by 5 bases; bases outside the gene matches: 6. Per the germline V gene, SNHLY is the CDR1 and FYNNEI is the CDR2.

Recombination linked TRBV2 to TRBJ2-1; 11 middle bases align to TRBD2. The clonotype comes from a male donor with ankylosing spondylitis. Sequenced input: blood, either unsorted or a sorted T cell fraction (not recorded which). The base sequence is TGTGCCAGCAGACGGACTAGCGGGTCTAACAATGAGCAGTTCTTC. Translated, it reads CASRRTSGSNNEQFF.